The 15 T cell receptor beta chains below all came from one sample that was sequenced in a study of regulatory T cells in long-lasting Graves disease. Time point described: newly diagnosed GD, antithyroid drugs for less than 3 months. PBMCs were the source of the RNA used for TCR sequencing. Arm-PCR of CDR3 regions and iRepertoire HTBI primers were the basis on which TCR beta libraries were built. TCRdb processed the multiplex PCR reads anew with MiXCR; each CDR3 protein has one entry. The data contain roughly 400,000 distinct CDR3 sequences, approximately 16% of them singletons. The same data also went into a second study, on T cells in Graves' hyperthyroidism and ophthalmopathy.

The sequencing here drew on peripheral blood mononuclear cells (PBMCs), taken at new diagnosis, from a patient treated with antithyroid drugs. These receptors all come from a woman in her 40s with Graves disease.

This clonotype occurred many times. The chain recombines TRBV7-9 with TRBJ2-5; 7 positions match TRBD2. After removal of 1 base from V and 2 bases from J, the junction contained 4 bases not matched to a gene. This CDR3 is 15 amino acids long. Germline V gene lookup returns CDR1 SEHNR and CDR2 FQNEAQ (reference sequence). The CDR3 DNA follows: TGTGCCAGCAGCTTAGGGGGGACTAATCAAGAGACCCAGTACTTC. Its translation: CASSLGGTNQETQYF. The variable domain in full, with the rest retrieved from reference TRBV7-9 and TRBJ2-5, is DTGVSQNPRHKITKRGQNVTFRCDPISEHNRLYWYRQTLGQGPEFLTYFQNEAQLEKSRLLSDRFSAERPKGSFSTLEIQRTEQGDSAMYLCASSLGGTNQETQYFGPGTRLLVL.

This clonotype was counted at least ten times. The CDR3 here is CASSLVGDQPQHF. In DNA, the CDR3 is TGTGCCAGCAGCTTAGTAGGGGATCAGCCCCAGCATTTT. The genes are TRBV11-2 and TRBJ1-5; D might be TRBD1 (5 bases). Trimming stripped 1 base from V and 5 bases from J, with 6 bases between. Per germline, CDR1 SGHAT and CDR2 FQNNGV. The CDR3 length is 13 residues. Complete variable domain (other parts from reference TRBV11-2 and TRBJ1-5): EAGVAQSPRYKIIEKRQSVAFWCNPISGHATLYWYQQILGQGPKLLIQFQNNGVVDDSQLPKDRFSAERLKGVDSTLKIQPAKLEDSAVYLCASSLVGDQPQHFGDGTRLSIL.

The CDR3, as DNA: TGTGCCAGCAGCTACTGGGGACTTAGGCCGGAGACCCAGTACTTC. Translated: CASSYWGLRPETQYF. The V gene is TRBV7-6, the J gene TRBJ2-5, with TRBD2 as a possible D gene (6 bases). CDR1 is SGHVS, CDR2 FNYEAQ, per germline. Deletions cut 4 bases from V and 5 bases from J, with 17 bases between. The CDR3 consists of 15 residues.

This clonotype came up many times. The CDR3 DNA is TGTGCCTGGAGCGTAAACAGCTTTAATGAAAAACTGTTTTTT. Amino acids: CAWSVNSFNEKLFF. The chain uses TRBV30 and TRBJ1-4, with D uncertain. Germline V gene data show CDR1 as GTSNPN and CDR2 as SVGIG (reference sequence). V was trimmed by 3 bases and J by 4 bases, leaving 12 bases between them. The CDR3 consists of 14 residues.

The gene calls are TRBV6-1 and TRBJ2-5; D perhaps matches TRBD2 (6 bases). Per the germline V gene, CDR1 is MNHNS and CDR2 is SASEGT. V lost 4 bases to trimming and J lost 4 bases, with 13 bases between them. The CDR3 length is 14 residues. The CDR3 is CASSGGDLGETQYF. In nucleotides, the CDR3 is TGTGCCAGCAGTGGCGGGGACTTGGGAGAGACCCAGTACTTC.

This clonotype showed up just a few times. Being one base from a much bigger clone, this may be a read error. The chain joins TRBV27 to TRBJ2-4, with unresolved D. V was clipped by 0 bases and J by 1 base, with 1 base between them. Germline assignment: CDR1 MNHEY and CDR2 SMNVEV (reference sequence). CDR3 size: 13 residues. Here the CDR3 DNA reads TGTGCCAGCAGTTTATCGGCCAAAAACATTCAGTACTTC. Protein sequence: CASSLSAKNIQYF.

This clonotype was counted at least ten times. The V gene is TRBV11-2, the J gene TRBJ2-4; D is undetermined. Germline V CDR1 and CDR2: SGHAT, FQNNGV. With 4 bases removed from V and 3 bases from J, the gap between germline ends came to 10 bases. The CDR3 runs to 14 residues. CDR3 sequence (DNA): TGTGCCAGCAGCTCCGACACTGGCAAAAACATTCAGTACTTC. Translated: CASSSDTGKNIQYF.

The chain employs TRBV12-3 or TRBV12-4 and TRBJ2-5, with TRBD2 identical over 9 bases. The CDR3 sequence is 14 residues long. V was clipped by 4 bases and J by 3 bases; unmatched bases: 3. CDR3 bases: TGTGCCAGCAGTTGGGGACTAGCAGAAGAGACCCAGTACTTC. Protein: CASSWGLAEETQYF.

This clonotype was detected ten times or more. The chain carries TRBV7-3 and TRBJ2-5, with no clear D. Germline assignment: CDR1 SGHTA and CDR2 FQGTGA. Trimming left V 1 base short and J 3 bases short, with 15 bases between. The CDR3 runs 16 residues. This CDR3 reads CASSLSDLNGKETQYF. The CDR3 DNA sequence: TGTGCCAGCAGCTTAAGCGACCTTAATGGCAAAGAGACCCAGTACTTC.

This clonotype was found many times. The CDR3 loop is CASSPALAGGQFF. Written as DNA, the CDR3 is TGTGCCAGCTCACCGGCCCTAGCGGGAGGGCAGTTCTTC. The chain has TRBV18 and TRBJ2-1; 11 bases align to TRBD2. Germline-derived CDR1 and CDR2 are KGHSH and LQKENI. V lost 3 bases to trimming and J lost 12 bases; unmatched junction nucleotides: 4. The CDR3 runs to 13 residues.

This clonotype came up many times. This chain connects TRBV6-2 or TRBV6-3 to TRBJ2-7, with D tentatively TRBD1 (6 bases). The germline V and J ends were trimmed by 3 bases and 2 bases, with 8 bases remaining between them. The CDR3 is 13 amino acids. Germline V lookup: CDR1 MNHEY, CDR2 SVGEGT. CDR3 sequence reads: CASSYQGTYEQYF. The CDR3 DNA sequence: TGTGCCAGCAGTTATCAGGGGACCTACGAGCAGTACTTC.

Notes on this clonotype: One junction end does not reproduce the germline sequence, and a read error may be involved. The chain has TRBV24-1 and TRBJ2-7, with 8 bases matching TRBD2. Germline loops: CDR1 KGHDR, CDR2 SFDVKD. This CDR3 is 14 amino acids long. CDR3 DNA: TGTGCCACCAATGATTCCAGCGGGGGCTACGAGCAGTACTTC. Protein: CATNDSSGGYEQYF.

There are a few counts of this clonotype. Mismatch with germline at one junction end may stem from a read error. The V and J genes are TRBV12-3 or TRBV12-4 and TRBJ2-3, with D tentatively TRBD2 (6 bases). The CDR3 is 13 residues long. The CDR3 here is CASSRDSTGTQYF. The CDR3 region has the DNA TGTGCCAGCAGCCGGGACTCCACAGGTACGCAGTATTTT.

This clonotype was detected a few times. One junction end disagrees with the germline gene, perhaps due to a read error. V gene TRBV28 combines with J gene TRBJ2-4, with a possible D match to TRBD2 (6 bases). Looked up from germline, CDR1 is MDHEN and CDR2 is SYDVKM. This CDR3 has 12 residues. CDR3 amino acids: CASSYLGTRTVF. CDR3 sequence (DNA): TGTGCCAGCAGTTACCTCGGGACTCGGACCGTCTTC. Combining the CDR3 with reference TRBV28 and TRBJ2-4 gives the whole variable domain DVKVTQSSRYLVKRTGEKVFLECVQDMDHENMFWYRQDPGLGLRLIYFSYDVKMKEKGDIPEGYSVSREKKERFSLILESASTNQTSMYLCASSYLGTRTVFGAGTRLSVL.

This clonotype was detected only a few times. The chain links TRBV30 to TRBJ2-5; D is unresolved. CDR3 size: 14 residues. Deletions cut 3 bases from V and 2 bases from J, with 13 bases between. The germline CDR1 and CDR2 sequences are GTSNPN and SVGIG (reference sequence). CDR3 sequence reads: CAWRSVGRQETQYF. The CDR3, as DNA: TGTGCCTGGAGATCTGTCGGCAGGCAAGAGACCCAGTACTTC.